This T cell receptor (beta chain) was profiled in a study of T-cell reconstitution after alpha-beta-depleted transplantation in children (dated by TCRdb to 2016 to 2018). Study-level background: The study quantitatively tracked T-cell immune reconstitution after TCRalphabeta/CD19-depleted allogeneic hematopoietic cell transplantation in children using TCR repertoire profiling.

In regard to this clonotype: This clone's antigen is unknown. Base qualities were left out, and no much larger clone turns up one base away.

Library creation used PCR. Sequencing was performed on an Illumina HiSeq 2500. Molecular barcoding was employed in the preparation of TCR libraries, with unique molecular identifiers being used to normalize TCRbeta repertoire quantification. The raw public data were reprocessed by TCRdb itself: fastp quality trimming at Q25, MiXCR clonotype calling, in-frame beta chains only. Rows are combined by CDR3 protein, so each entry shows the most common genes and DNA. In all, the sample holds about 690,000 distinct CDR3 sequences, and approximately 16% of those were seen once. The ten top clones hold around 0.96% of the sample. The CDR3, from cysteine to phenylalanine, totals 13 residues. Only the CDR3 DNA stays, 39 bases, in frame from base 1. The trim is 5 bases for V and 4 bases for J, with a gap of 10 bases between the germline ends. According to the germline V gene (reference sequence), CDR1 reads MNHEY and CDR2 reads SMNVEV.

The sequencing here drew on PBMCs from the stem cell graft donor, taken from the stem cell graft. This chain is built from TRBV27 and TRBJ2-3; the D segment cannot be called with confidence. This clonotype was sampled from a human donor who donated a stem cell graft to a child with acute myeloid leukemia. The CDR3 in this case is CASSRAGADTQYF. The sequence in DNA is TGTGCCAGCAGTCGGGCTGGCGCAGATACGCAGTATTTT.